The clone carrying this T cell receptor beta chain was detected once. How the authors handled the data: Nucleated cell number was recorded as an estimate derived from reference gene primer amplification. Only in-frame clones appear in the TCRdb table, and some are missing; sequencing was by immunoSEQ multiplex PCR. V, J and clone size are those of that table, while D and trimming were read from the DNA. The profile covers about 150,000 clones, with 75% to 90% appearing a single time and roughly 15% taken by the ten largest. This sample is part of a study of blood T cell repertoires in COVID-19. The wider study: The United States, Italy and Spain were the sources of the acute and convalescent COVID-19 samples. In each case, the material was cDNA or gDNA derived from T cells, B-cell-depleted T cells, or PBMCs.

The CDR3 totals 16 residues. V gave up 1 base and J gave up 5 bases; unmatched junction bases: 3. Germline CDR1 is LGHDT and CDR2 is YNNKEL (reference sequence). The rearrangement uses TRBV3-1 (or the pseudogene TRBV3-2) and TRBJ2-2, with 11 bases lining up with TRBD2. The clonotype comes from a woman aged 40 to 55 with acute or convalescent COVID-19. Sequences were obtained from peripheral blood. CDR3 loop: CASSQGLAGYTGELFF. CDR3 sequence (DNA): TGTGCCAGCAGCCAAGGACTAGCGGGGTATACCGGGGAGCTGTTTTTT.